The TCR beta chain under discussion was sequenced for a study of metastatic and nonmetastatic thyroid tumors. About the study: Where malignant and benign thyroid patients were concerned, repertoires were compared across blood and tumor or nodule tissue.

Per the authors' pipeline: Researchers built a distant-metastasis classifier for papillary thyroid cancer that drew on CDR3 differences across clinicopathological groups. With MiXCR, TCRdb reprocessed the PCR reads. TCRdb's processing, not the study's, gives the V and J calls here. This table has around 15,000 clones, roughly a fifth appearing once. By proportion, this clone is medium-sized. The antigen remains unidentified. The germline V gene encodes CDR1 SGHTA and CDR2 FQGNSA. This CDR3 is 12 amino acids long. Trimming left V 2 bases short and J 3 bases short, with 5 bases between. Ahead of thyroid surgery, no patient had received treatment of any kind. Study findings and constraints: Across blood and tumor, TCR beta diversity in malignant thyroid tumors was reportedly significantly higher than in benign nodules.

The receptor was derived from a female donor with papillary thyroid cancer or a benign thyroid nodule (not recorded which). Some clones in this sample may be carry-over from other donors' samples. The sequencing input was blood. The V gene is TRBV7-2, the J gene TRBJ2-7; D uncertain. CDR3 amino acids: CASSLRSYEQYF. The CDR3 DNA sequence: TGTGCCAGCAGCTTACGTAGCTACGAGCAGTACTTC. Full variable domain (missing parts from reference TRBV7-2 and TRBJ2-7): GAGVSQSPSNKVTEKGKDVELRCDPISGHTALYWYRQSLGQGLEFLIYFQGNSAPDKSGLPSDRFSAERTGGSVSTLTIQRTQQEDSAVYLCASSLRSYEQYFGPGTRLTVT.